This note documents a single T cell receptor (beta chain) sequence. Antigen unknown. These data come from a study of graft-versus-host responses after intestinal transplantation. Study-level background: Recipients received multivisceral, liver-intestinal, or isolated intestinal transplants. Every recipient had anti-thymocyte globulin induction and around three years of tacrolimus plus steroids.

Using immunoSEQ multiplex PCR, the repertoire was profiled, and TCRdb retains in-frame clones only, with some absent. The sample lists roughly 51,000 clones, around 92% occurring once. Findings and limits, study-wide: Peak circulating GvH clone levels were associated with early post-transplant HvG declines. Graft-donor T cell macrochimerism in patients accompanied high graft-versus-host to host-versus-graft clonal ratios in allografts.

V dropped 0 bases and J dropped 5 bases, with 8 bases sitting between them. Germline CDR1 GTSNPN, CDR2 SVGIG (reference sequence). CDR3 length: 13 residues. The chain combines TRBV30 with TRBJ1-5; maybe TRBD1 (5 bases). This receptor was identified in a human donor who was the organ donor for an intestinal transplant. Sample: unstimulated CD4+ T cells sorted from spleen or lymph node cells, taken before transplant. In DNA, the CDR3 is TGTGCCTGGAGTGTACAGGCGTATCAGCCCCAGCATTTT. Its translation: CAWSVQAYQPQHF.